The rows below give T cell receptor beta chains drawn from one sample of a study of blood T cells in healthy people across ages. TCRdb processed the 5' RACE reads anew with MiXCR; each CDR3 protein has one entry. This table has 1.5 million to 2 million distinct CDR3 sequences, around half appearing once. The sample consisted of blood. The receptors shown here come from a woman in her thirties or forties in good health. Both conserved end residues are part of each CDR3. A D gene is named only where the DNA matches it firmly. A row's size may be missing; if present it is once, few, many or a size class.

d_call: TRBD1; v_call: TRBV11-2; j_call: TRBJ1-2; clone_size: few; cdr3_aa: CASSLDYGTGTNGYTF; cdr3_nt: TGTGCCAGCAGCTTAGATTATGGGACAGGGACGAATGGCTACACCTTC
d_call: NA; v_call: TRBV6-1; j_call: TRBJ2-5; clone_size: NA; cdr3_aa: CASSEGRRGWETQYF; cdr3_nt: TGTGCCAGCAGTGAGGGCAGAAGGGGCTGGGAGACCCAGTACTTC
d_call: TRBD1; v_call: TRBV6-1; j_call: TRBJ1-2; clone_size: NA; cdr3_aa: CASSGQGVYLPGYTF; cdr3_nt: TGTGCCAGCAGCGGCCAGGGGGTATATCTACCTGGCTACACCTTC
d_call: NA; v_call: TRBV19; j_call: TRBJ2-1; clone_size: NA; cdr3_aa: CASSIGSGARVLLNEQFF; cdr3_nt: TGTGCCAGTAGTATAGGATCCGGGGCGAGGGTCCTTCTAAATGAGCAGTTCTTC
d_call: TRBD1; v_call: TRBV5-5; j_call: TRBJ2-3; clone_size: NA; cdr3_aa: CASSAGQGGTDTQYF; cdr3_nt: TGTGCCAGCAGCGCCGGACAGGGAGGCACAGATACGCAGTATTTT
d_call: NA; v_call: TRBV12-3/TRBV12-4; j_call: TRBJ2-2; clone_size: NA; cdr3_aa: CASSDGLLTNTGELFF; cdr3_nt: TGTGCCAGCAGTGACGGACTTCTGACGAACACCGGGGAGCTGTTTTTT
d_call: NA; v_call: TRBV5-1; j_call: TRBJ2-5; clone_size: NA; cdr3_aa: CASSRPKPQETQYF; cdr3_nt: TGCGCCAGCAGCCGTCCAAAACCCCAAGAGACCCAGTACTTC
d_call: NA; v_call: TRBV11-2; j_call: TRBJ2-3; clone_size: NA; cdr3_aa: CASSLGRTAYTDTQYF; cdr3_nt: TGTGCCAGCAGCTTGGGGAGGACAGCCTACACAGATACGCAGTATTTT
d_call: TRBD2; v_call: TRBV15; j_call: TRBJ2-5; clone_size: NA; cdr3_aa: CATSTLAGQYQETQYF; cdr3_nt: TGTGCCACCAGCACGCTAGCGGGGCAGTACCAAGAGACCCAGTACTTC
d_call: NA; v_call: TRBV7-9; j_call: TRBJ1-4; clone_size: few; cdr3_aa: CASSLRQGQEKLFF; cdr3_nt: TGTGCCAGCAGCTTACGGCAGGGGCAAGAAAAACTGTTTTTT
d_call: NA; v_call: TRBV27; j_call: TRBJ2-1; clone_size: NA; cdr3_aa: CASRDNRGTRETQFF; cdr3_nt: TGTGCCAGCAGGGACAATCGTGGTACCCGGGAGACCCAGTTCTTC
d_call: TRBD1; v_call: TRBV15; j_call: TRBJ1-2; clone_size: few; cdr3_aa: CATSHRGWYGYTF; cdr3_nt: TGTGCCACCAGCCACAGGGGATGGTATGGCTACACCTTC
d_call: TRBD1; v_call: TRBV6-2/TRBV6-3; j_call: TRBJ1-2; clone_size: NA; cdr3_aa: CASTSTGINGYTF; cdr3_nt: TGTGCCAGCACCTCGACAGGGATCAATGGCTACACCTTC
d_call: NA; v_call: TRBV27; j_call: TRBJ2-4; clone_size: NA; cdr3_aa: CASSFVPLAKNIQYF; cdr3_nt: TGTGCCAGCAGTTTCGTTCCGCTAGCCAAAAACATTCAGTACTTC
d_call: TRBD1; v_call: TRBV28; j_call: TRBJ1-4; clone_size: NA; cdr3_aa: CAGLDRSTEKLFF; cdr3_nt: TGTGCCGGGTTGGACAGGTCTACCGAAAAACTGTTTTTT
d_call: NA; v_call: TRBV4-2; j_call: TRBJ2-3; clone_size: NA; cdr3_aa: CASSQDSARGSTDTQYF; cdr3_nt: TGTGCCAGCAGCCAAGATTCGGCCAGGGGCAGCACAGATACGCAGTATTTT
d_call: NA; v_call: TRBV7-2; j_call: TRBJ2-1; clone_size: few; cdr3_aa: CASSLAASGSYNEQFF; cdr3_nt: TGTGCCAGCAGCTTAGCGGCCAGCGGCTCCTACAATGAGCAGTTCTTC
d_call: NA; v_call: TRBV20-1; j_call: TRBJ2-7; clone_size: NA; cdr3_aa: CSAGVAGYEQYF; cdr3_nt: TGCAGTGCTGGGGTGGCGGGCTACGAGCAGTACTTC
d_call: TRBD2; v_call: TRBV7-2; j_call: TRBJ2-7; clone_size: few; cdr3_aa: CASSRAGGSIHEQYF; cdr3_nt: TGTGCCAGCAGCCGAGCGGGGGGTAGCATCCACGAGCAGTACTTC
d_call: NA; v_call: TRBV7-9; j_call: TRBJ2-7; clone_size: NA; cdr3_aa: CASSFKGTHYEQYF; cdr3_nt: TGTGCCAGCAGCTTTAAGGGCACCCACTACGAGCAGTACTTC
d_call: TRBD2; v_call: TRBV27; j_call: TRBJ2-7; clone_size: few; cdr3_aa: CASSAKLRGSGGSYEQYF; cdr3_nt: TGTGCCAGCAGTGCCAAGCTCCGGGGTAGCGGGGGATCCTACGAGCAGTACTTC
d_call: NA; v_call: TRBV20-1; j_call: TRBJ2-4; clone_size: NA; cdr3_aa: CSARPQISRSRSAKNIQYF; cdr3_nt: TGCAGTGCTAGACCCCAGATCAGCAGGAGTCGGTCGGCCAAAAACATTCAGTACTTC
d_call: NA; v_call: TRBV10-3; j_call: TRBJ2-7; clone_size: NA; cdr3_aa: CAISEERTPSYEQYF; cdr3_nt: TGTGCCATCAGTGAAGAACGCACGCCTTCCTACGAGCAGTACTTC
d_call: TRBD1; v_call: TRBV11-3; j_call: TRBJ2-1; clone_size: NA; cdr3_aa: CATSPGQGFEQFF; cdr3_nt: TGTGCCACCTCCCCGGGACAGGGTTTTGAGCAGTTCTTC
d_call: NA; v_call: TRBV5-1; j_call: TRBJ2-5; clone_size: NA; cdr3_aa: CASRLGGPDQETQYF; cdr3_nt: TGCGCCAGCAGGCTGGGGGGGCCGGATCAAGAGACCCAGTACTTC
d_call: TRBD1; v_call: TRBV5-1; j_call: TRBJ1-2; clone_size: NA; cdr3_aa: CASSLLAGGIVGYTF; cdr3_nt: TGCGCCAGCAGCTTGTTGGCAGGGGGCATTGTTGGCTACACCTTC
d_call: NA; v_call: TRBV4-1; j_call: TRBJ2-7; clone_size: NA; cdr3_aa: CASSQDWPALLDKQYF; cdr3_nt: TGCGCCAGCAGCCAAGATTGGCCTGCATTATTGGACAAGCAGTACTTC
d_call: NA; v_call: TRBV6-2/TRBV6-3; j_call: TRBJ2-1; clone_size: NA; cdr3_aa: CASSDSGPRNEQFF; cdr3_nt: TGTGCCAGCAGTGACTCCGGACCAAGGAATGAGCAGTTCTTC
d_call: NA; v_call: TRBV12-3/TRBV12-4; j_call: TRBJ1-4; clone_size: few; cdr3_aa: CASSFGGGGKLFF; cdr3_nt: TGTGCCAGCAGTTTCGGGGGCGGCGGAAAACTGTTTTTT